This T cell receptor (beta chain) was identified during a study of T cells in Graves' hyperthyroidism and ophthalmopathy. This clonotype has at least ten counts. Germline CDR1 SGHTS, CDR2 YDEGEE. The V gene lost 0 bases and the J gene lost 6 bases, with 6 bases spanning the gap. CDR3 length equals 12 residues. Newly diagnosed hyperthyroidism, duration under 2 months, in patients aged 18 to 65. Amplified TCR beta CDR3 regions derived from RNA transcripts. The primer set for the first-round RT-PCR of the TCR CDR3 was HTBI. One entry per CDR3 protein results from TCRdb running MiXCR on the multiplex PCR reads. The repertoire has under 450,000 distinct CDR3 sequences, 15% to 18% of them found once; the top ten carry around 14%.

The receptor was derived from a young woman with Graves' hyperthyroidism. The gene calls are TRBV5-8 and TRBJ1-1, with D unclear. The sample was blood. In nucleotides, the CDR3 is TGTGCCAGCAGCTTGGGCAGAGCTGAAGCTTTCTTT. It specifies CASSLGRAEAFF.